The 20 T cell receptor beta chains given below trace back to one sample, sequenced in a study of T-cell memory formation after mild COVID-19. Each CDR3 protein is one row after TCRdb ran MiXCR on the 5' RACE reads. The sample consists of around 320,000 distinct CDR3 sequences, 15% to 20% of them appearing once. Sequencing was carried out using PBMCs or a T cell subset sorted from them (not recorded which). Receptor source: a man aged 18 to 30 who had mild COVID-19 (a few samples of this study predate the infection). Cell type and time point are not known.

This clonotype was picked up a small number of times. The genes are TRBV10-3 and TRBJ1-2; 12 nucleotides agree with TRBD1. J gave up 4 bases and V 8 bases, and 2 bases lay outside the gene matches. Germline V gene sequence: CDR1 ENHRY, CDR2 SYGVKD. This CDR3 has 13 amino acids. CDR3 sequence (DNA): TGTGCCATCGGGACAGGGGGCCTCTATGGCTACACCTTC. This codes for CAIGTGGLYGYTF.

This clonotype appeared a few times. This chain links TRBV29-1 with TRBJ2-5; possibly TRBD2 for D (6 bases). This CDR3 has 13 residues. CDR1 is SQVTM, CDR2 ANQGSEA, per germline. The V and J ends lost 3 bases and 7 bases respectively, with 15 bases between them. The CDR3 here is CSVDLAALGTQYF. CDR3 DNA: TGCAGCGTTGATTTAGCGGCTTTAGGGACCCAGTACTTC.

The rearrangement links TRBV7-3 to TRBJ2-1; 13 positions match TRBD2. The CDR3 is made up of 15 amino acids. V lost 3 bases to trimming and J lost 9 bases; unmatched junction nucleotides: 5. Germline V gives CDR1 SGHTA, CDR2 FQGTGA. CDR3: CASSFTSGGAFEQFF. CDR3 in DNA: TGTGCCAGCAGCTTCACTAGCGGGGGGGCGTTTGAGCAGTTCTTC.

V usage is TRBV7-2 and J usage is TRBJ1-2; D remains ambiguous. The CDR3 is made up of 14 amino acids. Germline V lookup: CDR1 SGHTA, CDR2 FQGNSA. V was trimmed by 10 bases and J by 4 bases, leaving 19 bases between them. CDR3 residues: CAIDTVGWGYGYTF. CDR3 sequence (DNA): TGTGCCATCGACACCGTAGGATGGGGCTATGGCTACACCTTC.

The V and J genes are TRBV27 and TRBJ2-5, with 9 bases identical to TRBD1. Germline V CDR1 and CDR2: MNHEY, SMNVEV (reference sequence). The CDR3 is 15 residues long. V was pared by 2 bases and J by 7 bases, with 8 bases of the junction left unmatched. In DNA, the CDR3 is TGTGCCAGCAGTTTAACAGGGGGCTTAAGGGTGACCCAGTACTTC. Encoded protein: CASSLTGGLRVTQYF.

V usage is TRBV27 and J usage is TRBJ2-3; 7 nucleotides match TRBD2. CDR3 length equals 13 residues. V trimming: 7 bases; J trimming: 3 bases; junction bases outside the gene matches: 4. The V gene's germline CDR1 is MNHEY and CDR2 SMNVEV (reference sequence). The CDR3 spells CASMGGGTDTQYF. The CDR3 DNA reads TGTGCCAGCATGGGGGGGGGAACAGATACGCAGTATTTT.

This sequence joins TRBV5-1 and TRBJ2-1, with 7 bases lining up with TRBD2. Germline V gene lookup returns CDR1 SGHRS and CDR2 YFSETQ. CDR3 length: 15 residues. V lost 1 base and J lost 4; bases outside the gene matches: 5. The CDR3 loop is CASSLNGGSYNEQFF. CDR3 nucleotide sequence: TGCGCCAGCAGCTTGAACGGGGGGTCATACAATGAGCAGTTCTTC.

This clonotype was observed a handful of times. The chain recombines TRBV11-2 with TRBJ2-7; 13 nucleotides align to TRBD2. Germline-derived CDR1 and CDR2 are SGHAT and FQNNGV. The V and J ends lost 0 bases and 2 bases, in that order; junction bases with no gene match: 4. There are 17 residues in the CDR3. Written as DNA, the CDR3 is TGTGCCAGCAGCTTAGACGGACTAGCGGGGGCCACCTACGAGCAGTACTTC. Translated, it gives CASSLDGLAGATYEQYF.

The rearrangement joins TRBV5-1 to TRBJ1-1; maybe TRBD1 (5 bases). V dropped 0 bases and J dropped 3 bases, with 12 bases sitting between them. Germline V CDR1 and CDR2: SGHRS, YFSETQ. The CDR3 length is 15 residues. DNA of the CDR3: TGCGCCAGCAGCTTGGTACGTTTGGGGGACACTGAAGCTTTCTTT. This sequence encodes CASSLVRLGDTEAFF.

A few counts support this clonotype. CDR3 DNA: TGTGCCAGCAGCCCCACGGGAAGCAGGGAGGGGTATAGCAATCAGCCCCAGCATTTT. Its translation is CASSPTGSREGYSNQPQHF. The J gene is TRBJ1-5, the V gene TRBV12-3 or TRBV12-4; maybe TRBD1 (5 bases). Trimming left V 6 bases short and J 0 bases short, with 24 bases between. The CDR3 loop spans 19 amino acids.

This chain joins TRBV7-9 and TRBJ2-2; TRBD1 matches 8 bases. Trimming at V came to 4 bases and at J to 4 bases, leaving 11 bases not matched to a gene. The germline V gene has CDR1 SEHNR and CDR2 FQNEAQ (reference sequence). The CDR3 contains 17 residues. DNA for the CDR3: TGTGCCAGCAGCTATGACAGGGGATGGTTGAGCACCGGGGAGCTGTTTTTT. Translating it yields CASSYDRGWLSTGELFF.

This clonotype was recorded a few times. The rearrangement joins TRBV12-3 or TRBV12-4 to TRBJ1-5, with D perhaps matching TRBD1 (5 bases). V was shortened by 4 bases and J by 2 bases, with 12 bases between the two germline ends. This CDR3 contains 15 residues. The CDR3: CASSSALGGNQPQHF. The CDR3 region has the DNA TGTGCCAGCAGTTCTGCCTTGGGGGGCAATCAGCCCCAGCATTTT.

This clonotype was found a few times. CDR3 residues: CASSLPQGRRETQYF. The CDR3 region has the DNA TGTGCCAGCAGCTTACCTCAGGGACGGAGGGAGACCCAGTACTTC. The rearrangement links TRBV7-9 to TRBJ2-5, with D perhaps assigned TRBD1 or TRBD2 (5 bases each). Trimming took off 2 bases at V and 5 bases at J, with 15 bases between the two ends. The germline V gene has CDR1 SEHNR and CDR2 FQNEAQ (reference sequence). The CDR3 has 15 amino acids.

This clonotype was observed a handful of times. The rearrangement joins TRBV5-6 to TRBJ1-1; D is undetermined. The CDR3 loop spans 11 amino acids. Germline V gene sequence: CDR1 SGHDT, CDR2 YYEEEE. V dropped 3 bases and J dropped 3 bases, with 3 bases sitting between them. CDR3 sequence (DNA): TGTGCCAGCAGCTCATACACTGAAGCTTTCTTT. This sequence encodes CASSSYTEAFF.

This chain joins TRBV14 and TRBJ2-7, with TRBD1 as a possible D gene (5 bases). Germline values: CDR1 SGHDN, CDR2 FVKESK. Between the trimmed V and J ends, which lost 2 bases and 4 bases, there was a span of 12 bases. This CDR3 spans 14 amino acids. The CDR3 DNA reads TGTGCCAGCAGCCAACGTCTTAGGGGTTACGAGCAGTACTTC. Translating gives CASSQRLRGYEQYF.

The chain employs TRBV12-3 or TRBV12-4 and TRBJ1-1; the D is unclear. The V gene lost 1 base and the J gene lost 7 bases, with 7 bases spanning the gap. This CDR3 spans 12 amino acids. As DNA, the CDR3 is TGTGCCAGCAGTTTAGGAGGCCGTGAAGCTTTCTTT. It is translated as CASSLGGREAFF.

The rearrangement uses TRBV13 and TRBJ2-2; D not resolved. CDR1 and CDR2 from the germline V gene are PRHDT and FYEKMQ (reference sequence). The V end was cut by 5 bases, the J end by 4 bases, with 11 bases between. The CDR3 loop spans 14 amino acids. The CDR3 reads CASSPPRSTGELFF. CDR3 bases: TGTGCCAGCAGCCCACCACGAAGCACCGGGGAGCTGTTTTTT.

The genes are TRBV7-2 and TRBJ1-6; the D is unclear. CDR1 is SGHTA, CDR2 FQGNSA, per germline. The CDR3 spans 15 residues. Trimming took 4 bases from V and 11 from J, leaving 18 bases between them. Here the CDR3 DNA reads TGTGCCAGCAGCTCCTCCTTTGGTGGCTGGCCACCCCTCCACTTT. It codes for CASSSSFGGWPPLHF.

This clonotype was found many times. The rearrangement joins TRBV5-6 to TRBJ2-5, with TRBD2 identical over 11 bases. The CDR3 has 14 amino acids. From germline, CDR1 is SGHDT and CDR2 YYEEEE. The V gene end was trimmed by 4 bases and the J gene end by 9 bases; junction bases not matched to a gene: 8. CDR3 sequence reads: CASSQTSGVGPQYF. In nucleotides, the CDR3 is TGTGCCAGCAGCCAGACTAGCGGGGTCGGGCCCCAGTACTTC. The full variable domain, its missing parts supplied by reference TRBV5-6 and TRBJ2-5, is DAGVTQSPTHLIKTRGQQVTLRCSPKSGHDTVSWYQQALGQGPQFIFQYYEEEERQRGNFPDRFSGHQFPNYSSELNVNALLLGDSALYLCASSQTSGVGPQYFGPGTRLLVL.

This clonotype was seen a few times. This chain uses TRBV28 with TRBJ1-3; D gene ambiguous. Trimming shortened V by 9 bases and J by 0 bases, and 6 bases separated the two germline ends. Germline lookup yields CDR1 MDHEN and CDR2 SYDVKM. This CDR3 region has 12 residues. Written as DNA, the CDR3 is TGTGCCAGTCTTACCTCTGGAAACACCATATATTTT. Amino acid sequence: CASLTSGNTIYF.